One and the same sample provided the 2 T cell receptor beta chains below, sequenced in a study of regulatory T cells in long-lasting Graves disease. Time point specified: newly diagnosed GD, antithyroid drugs for less than 3 months. The TCR library was made from RNA that had been extracted from PBMCs in TRIzol. Sequencing libraries for TCR beta were prepared with iRepertoire HTBI primers and Arm-PCR of CDR3 regions. TCRdb reanalysed the multiplex PCR reads using MiXCR and keeps one entry per CDR3 protein. The table shows hundreds of thousands of distinct CDR3 sequences, with 15% to 20% occurring only once. The sample consisted of peripheral blood mononuclear cells (PBMCs), taken at new diagnosis, from a patient treated with antithyroid drugs. The receptors derive from a female donor with Graves disease.

This clonotype was counted many times. The chain is built from TRBV29-1 and TRBJ2-5; no definite D call. V was trimmed by 1 base and J by 2 bases, leaving 14 bases between them. Germline CDR1 reads SQVTM; CDR2 reads ANQGSEA. The CDR3 has 15 residues. CDR3 DNA: TGCAGCGTTGAAGGAGGATACGGCTATCAAGAGACCCAGTACTTC. This sequence encodes CSVEGGYGYQETQYF.

This clonotype was detected many times. The chain joins TRBV3-1 to TRBJ2-7; 7 bases fit TRBD2. Germline V gives CDR1 LGHDT, CDR2 YNNKEL (reference sequence). The CDR3 is 14 amino acids. J lost 5 bases, V lost 4 bases, and 8 bases had no gene match. CDR3 residues: CASSPGTIDHEQYF. The CDR3 bases are TGTGCCAGCAGCCCCGGGACTATAGACCACGAGCAGTACTTC.